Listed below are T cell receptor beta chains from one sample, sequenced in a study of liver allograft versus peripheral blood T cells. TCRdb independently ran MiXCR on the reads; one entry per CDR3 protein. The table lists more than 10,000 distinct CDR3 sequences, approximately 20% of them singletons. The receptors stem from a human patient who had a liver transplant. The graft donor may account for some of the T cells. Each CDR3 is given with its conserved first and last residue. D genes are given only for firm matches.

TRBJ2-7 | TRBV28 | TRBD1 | CASESFGTGGYEQYF
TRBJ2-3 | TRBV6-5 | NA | CASSQPRTDLSTDTQYF
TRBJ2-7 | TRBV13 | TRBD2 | CASSLASGGAYEQYF
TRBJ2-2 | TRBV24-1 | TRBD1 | CATSEGTGANTGKLFF
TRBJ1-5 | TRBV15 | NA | CATSREQGGSQPQHF
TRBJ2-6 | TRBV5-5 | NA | CASSLEPTSTGANVLTF
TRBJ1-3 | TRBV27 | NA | CASSPQLAGNTIYF
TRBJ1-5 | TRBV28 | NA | CASSSPTNQPQHF
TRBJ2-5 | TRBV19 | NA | CASSMNGGGQETQYF
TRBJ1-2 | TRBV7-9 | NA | CASSLTGLNYGYTF
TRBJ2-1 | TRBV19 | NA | CASSIGNRKNEQFF
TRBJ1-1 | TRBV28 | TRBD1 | CASSRLTGVTEAFF
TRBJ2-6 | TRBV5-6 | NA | CASSPSTRRAGANVLTF
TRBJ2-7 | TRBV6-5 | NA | CASSYGTPSYEQYF
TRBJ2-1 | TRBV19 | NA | CASAPGPPNEQFF
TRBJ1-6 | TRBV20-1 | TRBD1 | CSANTLLAGGSPLHF
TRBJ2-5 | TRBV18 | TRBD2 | CASSPLPLVAGGSQETQYF
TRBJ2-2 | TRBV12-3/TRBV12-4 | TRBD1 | CASIRQGAMSGELFF
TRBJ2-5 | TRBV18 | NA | CASSPGQVKETQYF
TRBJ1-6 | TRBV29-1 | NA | CSVRGVPPDSPLHF
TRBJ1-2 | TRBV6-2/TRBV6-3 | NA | CASSYTAGGYTF
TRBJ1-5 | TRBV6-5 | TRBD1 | CASSRLGQGYQPQHF
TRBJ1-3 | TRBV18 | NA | CASSPRQVEGNTIYF
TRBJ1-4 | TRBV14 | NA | CASSQERQDDEKLFF
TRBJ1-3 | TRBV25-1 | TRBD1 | CASSDFTGGSGNTIYF
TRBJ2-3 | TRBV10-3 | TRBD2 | CAISSTPSGEADTQYF
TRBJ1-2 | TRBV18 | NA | CASSPQTDYGYTF
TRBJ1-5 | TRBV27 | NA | CASSLHVDFSNQPQHF
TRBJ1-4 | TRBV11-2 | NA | CASSQWGTTGEKLFF
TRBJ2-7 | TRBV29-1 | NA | CSVRNSYEQYF
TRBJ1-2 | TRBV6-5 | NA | CASSSPGRGYGYTF
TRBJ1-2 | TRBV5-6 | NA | CASSLRDIGYGYTF